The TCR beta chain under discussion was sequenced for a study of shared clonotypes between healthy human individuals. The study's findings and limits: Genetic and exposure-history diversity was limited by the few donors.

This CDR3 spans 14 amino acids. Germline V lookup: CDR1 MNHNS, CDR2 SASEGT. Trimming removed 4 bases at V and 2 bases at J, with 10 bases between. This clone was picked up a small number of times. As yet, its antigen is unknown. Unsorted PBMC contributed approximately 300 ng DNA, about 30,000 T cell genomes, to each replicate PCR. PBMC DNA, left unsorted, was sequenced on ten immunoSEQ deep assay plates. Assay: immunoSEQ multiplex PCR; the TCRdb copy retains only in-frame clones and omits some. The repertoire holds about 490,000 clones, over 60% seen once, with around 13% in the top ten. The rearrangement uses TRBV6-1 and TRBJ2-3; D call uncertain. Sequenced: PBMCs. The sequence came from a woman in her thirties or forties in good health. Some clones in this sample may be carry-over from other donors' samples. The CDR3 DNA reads TGTGCCAGCAGTGTATCACTTTCCACAGATACGCAGTATTTT. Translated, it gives CASSVSLSTDTQYF.